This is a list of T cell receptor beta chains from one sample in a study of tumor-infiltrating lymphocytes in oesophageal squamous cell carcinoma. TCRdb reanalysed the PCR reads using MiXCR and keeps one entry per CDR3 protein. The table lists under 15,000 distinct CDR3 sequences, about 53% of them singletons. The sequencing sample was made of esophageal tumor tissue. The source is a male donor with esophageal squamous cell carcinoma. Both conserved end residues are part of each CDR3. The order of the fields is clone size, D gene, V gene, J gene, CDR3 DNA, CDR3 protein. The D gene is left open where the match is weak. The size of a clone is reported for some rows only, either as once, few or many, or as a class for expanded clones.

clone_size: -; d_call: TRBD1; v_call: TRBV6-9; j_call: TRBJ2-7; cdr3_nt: TGTGCCAGCAGAAGACAGGGGAGATGGGCCTACGAGCAGTACTTC; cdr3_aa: CASRRQGRWAYEQYF
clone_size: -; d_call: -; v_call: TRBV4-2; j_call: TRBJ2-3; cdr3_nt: TGTGCCAGCAGCCAAGTAGGGCAGGCCGATACGCAGTATTTT; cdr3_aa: CASSQVGQADTQYF
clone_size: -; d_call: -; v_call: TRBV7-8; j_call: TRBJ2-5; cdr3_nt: TGTGCCAGCAGCTTTTTAGAGACCCAGTACTTC; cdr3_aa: CASSFLETQYF
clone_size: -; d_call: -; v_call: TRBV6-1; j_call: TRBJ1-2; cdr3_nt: TGTGCCAGCAGTGAACTCAGGGATGGCTACACCTTC; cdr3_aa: CASSELRDGYTF
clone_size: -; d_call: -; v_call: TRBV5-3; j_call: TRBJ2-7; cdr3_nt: TGTGCCAGCAGCCCCACCCTCGGGACATACTACGAGCAGTACTTC; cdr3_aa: CASSPTLGTYYEQYF
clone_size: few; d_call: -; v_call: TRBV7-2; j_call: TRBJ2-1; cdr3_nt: TGTGCCAGCAGCTCAGGCTCCTACAATGAGCAGTTCTTC; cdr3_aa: CASSSGSYNEQFF
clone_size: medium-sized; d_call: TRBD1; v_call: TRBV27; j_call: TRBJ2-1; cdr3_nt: TGTGCCAGCATCAACAGGGGGCTCTACTACAATGAGCAGTTCTTC; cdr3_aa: CASINRGLYYNEQFF
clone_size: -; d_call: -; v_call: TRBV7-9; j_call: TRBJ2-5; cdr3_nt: TGTGCCAGCAGCCGGATTCAGCGGCAAGAGACCCAGTACTTC; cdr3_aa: CASSRIQRQETQYF
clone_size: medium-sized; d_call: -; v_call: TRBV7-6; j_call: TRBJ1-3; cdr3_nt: TGTGCCAGCAGCCAGGGGCCAGGGACTGGAAACACCATATATTTT; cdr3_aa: CASSQGPGTGNTIYF
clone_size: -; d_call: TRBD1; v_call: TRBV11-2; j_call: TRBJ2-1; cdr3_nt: TGTGCCAGCAGCTTAGAGGGGACAGCAAATTCACCCCTCCACTTC; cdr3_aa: CASSLEGTANSPLHF
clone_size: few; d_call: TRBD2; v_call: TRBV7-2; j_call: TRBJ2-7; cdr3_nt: TGTGCCAGCAGCCGACTAGCGGGGGCCTACGAGCAGTACTTC; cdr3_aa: CASSRLAGAYEQYF
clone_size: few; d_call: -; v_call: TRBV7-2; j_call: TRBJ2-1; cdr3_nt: TGTGCCAGCAGCCGGGACCGTCGTTCCTACAATGAGCAGTTCTTC; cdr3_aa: CASSRDRRSYNEQFF
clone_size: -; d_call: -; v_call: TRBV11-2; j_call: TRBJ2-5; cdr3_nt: TGTGCCAGCAGCTTAAGCCACATGTCGGAGACCCAGTACTTC; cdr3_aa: CASSLSHMSETQYF
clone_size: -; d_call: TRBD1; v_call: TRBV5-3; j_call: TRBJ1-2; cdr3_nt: TGTGCCAGCAGCTCCAACAGGGGCGGCTACACCTTC; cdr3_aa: CASSSNRGGYTF
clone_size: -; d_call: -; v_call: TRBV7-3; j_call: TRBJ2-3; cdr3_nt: TGTGCCAGCATCGATACCGGGACACCCTACGAGCAGTATTTT; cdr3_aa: CASIDTGTPYEQYF
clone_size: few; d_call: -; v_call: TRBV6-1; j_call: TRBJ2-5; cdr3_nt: TGTGCCAGCACCCAACAGGGAGGAGGTGAGACCCAGTACTTC; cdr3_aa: CASTQQGGGETQYF
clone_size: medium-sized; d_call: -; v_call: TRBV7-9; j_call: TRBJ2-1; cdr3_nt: TGTGCCAGCAGCTGGGACTCCAACAATGAGCAGTTCTTC; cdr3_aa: CASSWDSNNEQFF
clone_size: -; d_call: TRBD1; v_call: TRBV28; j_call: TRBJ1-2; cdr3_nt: TGTGCCAGCAGTCCGGGACAGGGTGGTGTTCAAGGCTACACCTTC; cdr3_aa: CASSPGQGGVQGYTF
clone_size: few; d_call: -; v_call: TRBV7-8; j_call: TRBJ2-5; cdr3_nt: TGTGCCAGCAGCGGTCGGGGCCTAGGCCGGGGGGAGACCCAGTACTTC; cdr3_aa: CASSGRGLGRGETQYF
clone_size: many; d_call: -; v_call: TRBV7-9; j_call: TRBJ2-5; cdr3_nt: TGTGCCAGCAGCTTAGAGGTTGGGCTACGGCCCCAAGAGACCCAGTACTTC; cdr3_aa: CASSLEVGLRPQETQYF
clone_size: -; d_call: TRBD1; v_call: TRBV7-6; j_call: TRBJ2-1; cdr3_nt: TGTGCCAGCAGCTGGACAGGGGGCGCCCACAATGAGCAGTTCTTC; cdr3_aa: CASSWTGGAHNEQFF
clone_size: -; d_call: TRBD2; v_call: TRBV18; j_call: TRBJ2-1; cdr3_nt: TGTGCCAGCTCACCACCCCTAGCGGAACAATACAATGAGCAGTTCTTC; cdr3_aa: CASSPPLAEQYNEQFF